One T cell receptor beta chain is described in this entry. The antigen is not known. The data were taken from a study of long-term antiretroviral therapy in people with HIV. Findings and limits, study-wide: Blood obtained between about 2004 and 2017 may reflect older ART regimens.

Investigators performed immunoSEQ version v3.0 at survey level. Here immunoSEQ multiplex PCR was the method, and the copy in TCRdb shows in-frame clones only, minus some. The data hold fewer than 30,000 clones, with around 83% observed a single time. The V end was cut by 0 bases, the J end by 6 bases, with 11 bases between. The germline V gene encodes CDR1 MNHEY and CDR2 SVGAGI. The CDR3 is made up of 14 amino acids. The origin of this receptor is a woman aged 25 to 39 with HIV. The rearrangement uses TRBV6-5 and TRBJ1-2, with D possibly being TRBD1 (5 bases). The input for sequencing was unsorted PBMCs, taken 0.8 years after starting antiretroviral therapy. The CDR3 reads CASSYSLRGNGYTF. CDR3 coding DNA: TGTGCCAGCAGTTACTCCCTCCGGGGCAATGGCTACACCTTC.